The present TCR beta chain was sequenced within a study of T cells in Graves' hyperthyroidism and ophthalmopathy. Study-wide points: The model forecast ophthalmopathy, anticipating it by a median around 6.5 months before onset. Most thyroid-expanded clonotypes above 0.001 were also found in blood.

The CDR3 length is 15 residues. The V gene's germline CDR1 is SEHNR and CDR2 FQNEAQ (reference sequence). The trim removed 5 bases at V and 3 bases at J, leaving 10 bases unmatched. From RNA transcripts, TCR beta CDR3 regions were amplified. TCR CDR3 regions were first amplified by RT-PCR with HTBI primers. TCRdb called the multiplex PCR reads again in MiXCR, with one record for every CDR3 protein. This sample has 600,000 to 650,000 distinct CDR3 sequences, with under 25% found just once. This clonotype was recorded many times. Its antigen is unknown. The rearrangement links TRBV7-9 to TRBJ2-7, with 7 bases lining up with TRBD1. Sequencing was done on a sample of blood. The receptor was isolated from a man aged 30-40 years with Graves' ophthalmopathy. This chain's CDR3 is CASSLDRVGNYEQYF. For the CDR3, the DNA is TGTGCCAGCAGCCTCGACAGGGTCGGTAACTACGAGCAGTACTTC. Full variable domain (remainder filled in from reference TRBV7-9 and TRBJ2-7): DTGVSQNPRHKITKRGQNVTFRCDPISEHNRLYWYRQTLGQGPEFLTYFQNEAQLEKSRLLSDRFSAERPKGSFSTLEIQRTEQGDSAMYLCASSLDRVGNYEQYFGPGTRLTVT.